This entry lists 21 T cell receptor beta chains sequenced from one sample in a study of blood T cell repertoires in COVID-19. The table came from immunoSEQ multiplex PCR; TCRdb's copy has only in-frame clones and leaves some out. The repertoire holds approximately 90,000 clones, with 80% to 90% as singletons. Material for sequencing was peripheral blood. All receptors come from a man aged 55 to 69 with acute or convalescent COVID-19.

This sequence joins TRBV30 and TRBJ1-2, with 10 bases fitting TRBD1. J was trimmed by 8 bases and V by 2 bases; bases with no gene match: 17. The CDR3 extends over 17 amino acids. Germline V CDR1 and CDR2: GTSNPN, SVGIG (reference sequence). The CDR3 protein is CAWSHGRETGGAGGYTF. The CDR3 nucleotides are TGTGCCTGGAGTCACGGTCGCGAGACAGGGGGCGCGGGGGGCTACACCTTC.

This CDR3 reads CASSQGTGGLGYTF. The CDR3 DNA sequence: TGCGCCAGCAGCCAAGGGACAGGGGGCCTTGGCTACACCTTC. V is TRBV4-3 and J is TRBJ1-2; TRBD1 aligns across 11 bases. Germline CDR1 and CDR2: LGHNA and YSLEER. This CDR3 is 14 amino acids long. V trimming: 1 base; J trimming: 7 bases; junction bases outside the gene matches: 2.

The chain is built from TRBV18 and TRBJ1-6; D is unclear. The germline CDR1 and CDR2 sequences are KGHSH and LQKENI. This CDR3 spans 14 amino acids. The V and J ends lost 4 bases and 7 bases respectively, with 11 bases between them. In nucleotides, the CDR3 is TGTGCCAGCTCACGAGACATGAAAAATTCACCCCTCCACTTT. Its protein product is CASSRDMKNSPLHF.

The rearrangement joins TRBV7-9 to TRBJ2-5; TRBD2 is a possible D gene (5 bases). Trimming pared 1 base from V and 2 bases from J, leaving 14 bases between. CDR1 SEHNR and CDR2 FQNEAQ come from the germline V gene (reference sequence). The length of the CDR3 is 16 residues. Here the CDR3 DNA reads TGTGCCAGCAGCTTAGAAGGGCAGCGGCGACAAGAGACCCAGTACTTC. The encoded protein is CASSLEGQRRQETQYF.

The chain couples TRBV19 to TRBJ2-3; 13 bases align to TRBD2. The CDR3 loop spans 16 amino acids. J gave up 2 bases and V 5 bases, and 4 bases lay outside the gene matches. Germline loops: CDR1 LNHDA, CDR2 SQIVND (reference sequence). This CDR3 reads CASSRLAGGTTDTQYF. The CDR3 DNA reads as TGTGCCAGTAGTCGACTAGCGGGAGGCACCACAGATACGCAGTATTTT. The whole variable domain, filled in from reference TRBV19 and TRBJ2-3, reads DGGITQSPKYLFRKEGQNVTLSCEQNLNHDAMYWYRQDPGQGLRLIYYSQIVNDFQKGDIAEGYSVSREKKESFPLTVTSAQKNPTAFYLCASSRLAGGTTDTQYFGPGTRLTVL.

The genes are TRBV4-1 and TRBJ2-3; the D is unclear. Germline lookup yields CDR1 MGHRA and CDR2 YSYEKL. The CDR3 is made up of 13 amino acids. V lost 4 bases and J 4 bases, leaving 9 bases between the germline ends. CDR3 in amino acids: CASSPAGADTQYF. CDR3 DNA sequence: TGCGCCAGCAGCCCGGCCGGAGCAGATACGCAGTATTTT.

This chain connects TRBV9 to TRBJ2-2; the match to TRBD1 covers 10 bases. J gave up 0 bases and V 4 bases, and 9 bases lay outside the gene matches. CDR3 length: 18 amino acids. Germline V lookup: CDR1 SGDLS, CDR2 YYNGEE. The CDR3 here is CASSPRGDRGSNTGELFF. The CDR3 bases are TGTGCCAGCAGCCCTAGGGGGGACAGGGGCTCGAACACCGGGGAGCTGTTTTTT.

This chain connects TRBV2 to TRBJ2-3; 13 bases align to TRBD2. J lost 9 bases, V lost 7 bases, and 10 bases had no gene match. The CDR3 contains 15 residues. Germline V CDR1 and CDR2: SNHLY, FYNNEI. CDR3 protein: CASTETSGGFETQYF. CDR3 nucleotide sequence: TGTGCCAGCACCGAGACTAGCGGGGGGTTCGAGACGCAGTATTTT.

This chain joins TRBV6-2 or TRBV6-3 and TRBJ1-1; possibly TRBD1 for D (5 bases). V lost 4 bases to trimming and J lost 4 bases, with 13 bases between them. Germline V gives CDR1 MNHEY, CDR2 SVGEGT. The CDR3 extends over 14 amino acids. Written as DNA, the CDR3 is TGTGCCAGCAGTTTCGGGGGTGATGGCACTGAAGCTTTCTTT. It encodes CASSFGGDGTEAFF.

In this sample, this clone turned up a few times. The V call is TRBV7-3, the J call TRBJ2-7; D possibly corresponds to TRBD1 (6 bases). Germline CDR1 SGHTA, CDR2 FQGTGA. Trimming took off 6 bases at V and 0 bases at J, with 15 bases between the two ends. This CDR3 is built from 15 residues. CDR3: CASSPGHQSSYEQYF. The CDR3 nucleotides are TGTGCCAGCAGTCCGGGACACCAGAGCTCCTACGAGCAGTACTTC.

The chain combines TRBV29-1 with TRBJ2-1; D unresolved. From germline, CDR1 is SQVTM and CDR2 ANQGSEA. The CDR3 totals 14 residues. Trimming took off 3 bases at V and 7 bases at J, with 16 bases between the two ends. CDR3 loop: CSVEQNRGMNEQFF. CDR3 nucleotide sequence: TGCAGCGTTGAGCAGAACCGCGGTATGAATGAGCAGTTCTTC.

This clone was recorded once. The V and J genes are TRBV5-6 and TRBJ1-3; TRBD1 is a possible D gene (6 bases). The CDR3 is made up of 16 amino acids. In germline, CDR1 is SGHDT, CDR2 YYEEEE. Trimming removed 4 bases from V and 0 bases from J, with 14 bases in between. The CDR3 nucleotides read TGTGCCAGCAGCCCCCCGGACAGCCGCTCTGGAAACACCATATATTTT. Its protein product is CASSPPDSRSGNTIYF.

Written as DNA, the CDR3 is TGCGCCAGCAGCTGGGGTTTAGGGACTAGCGGGAGTCGGGGCACAGATACGCAGTATTTT. Its translation: CASSWGLGTSGSRGTDTQYF. V and J are TRBV5-1 and TRBJ2-3; 14 positions agree with TRBD2. The junction had 13 bases not matched to a gene; V was cut back by 3 bases and J by 1 base. The CDR3 has 20 amino acids. Germline loops: CDR1 SGHRS, CDR2 YFSETQ.

The chain has TRBV25-1 and TRBJ1-2, with 9 bases fitting TRBD1. This CDR3 region has 16 residues. Germline values: CDR1 MGHDK, CDR2 SYGVNS. The V segment lost 3 bases and the J segment 0 bases; nucleotides outside the gene matches: 5. The CDR3 spells CASSDPGQGSNYGYTF. CDR3 sequence (DNA): TGTGCCAGCAGTGACCCGGGACAGGGTTCTAACTATGGCTACACCTTC.

V usage is TRBV6-5 and J usage is TRBJ2-7, with 9 bases that match TRBD1. Germline trimming cut 4 bases from V and 1 base from J; bases unmatched to any gene: 5. This CDR3 comprises 15 residues. The germline gives CDR1 MNHEY, CDR2 SVGAGI. CDR3 sequence (DNA): TGTGCCAGCAGTTCCTCCGGGACAGGGTCCTACGAGCAGTACTTC. Translated: CASSSSGTGSYEQYF.

The chain has TRBV9 and TRBJ2-3; a possible D gene is TRBD1 (5 bases). V was clipped by 0 bases and J by 4 bases, with 12 bases between them. The germline V gene has CDR1 SGDLS and CDR2 YYNGEE. The CDR3 covers 15 residues. The CDR3 sequence is CASSVGAVGPDTQYF. The CDR3 nucleotides are TGTGCCAGCAGCGTAGGGGCGGTGGGGCCAGATACGCAGTATTTT.

CDR3 DNA sequence: TGTGCCACCAGTGACCAAGGGACACCCGATCTGTTCTTC. It encodes CATSDQGTPDLFF. V usage is TRBV24-1 and J usage is TRBJ2-1; D may be TRBD1 (6 bases). V was clipped by 4 bases and J by 15 bases, with 18 bases between them. The CDR3 totals 13 residues. Germline V gene data show CDR1 as KGHDR and CDR2 as SFDVKD.

In its sample, this clone was seen once. The chain recombines TRBV7-9 with TRBJ1-4, with D tentatively TRBD1 (6 bases). The CDR3 has 18 amino acids. With 3 bases removed from V and 3 bases from J, the gap between germline ends came to 20 bases. Germline V gene sequence: CDR1 SEHNR, CDR2 FQNEAQ (reference sequence). The CDR3 here is CASSFFRGFDRPNEKLFF. The CDR3 DNA reads TGTGCCAGCAGCTTCTTCCGGGGATTCGACAGGCCTAATGAAAAACTGTTTTTT.

This rearrangement joins TRBV15 to TRBJ2-2, with a tentative D call TRBD1 (6 bases). V was cut by 2 bases and J by 2 bases, with 18 bases left in between. Germline CDR1 reads LNHNV; CDR2 reads YYDKDF (reference sequence). This CDR3 region has 18 residues. The CDR3, as DNA: TGTGCCACCAGCAGACTACGATTTCCGGGACAAAACACCGGGGAGCTGTTTTTT. Its protein is CATSRLRFPGQNTGELFF. The full variable domain, its missing parts supplied by reference TRBV15 and TRBJ2-2, is DAMVIQNPRYQVTQFGKPVTLSCSQTLNHNVMYWYQQKSSQAPKLLFHYYDKDFNNEADTPDNFQSRRPNTSFCFLDIRSPGLGDTAMYLCATSRLRFPGQNTGELFFGEGSRLTVL.

The chain carries TRBV30 and TRBJ2-7, with 7 nucleotides matching TRBD1. This CDR3 region has 14 residues. CDR1 and CDR2 from the germline V gene are GTSNPN and SVGIG (reference sequence). V shed 5 bases, J shed 2 bases, and the junction held 9 bases outside the gene matches. The CDR3 DNA sequence: TGTGCCTGGGGCCCACCCGGGACAGCCTACGAGCAGTACTTC. It is translated as CAWGPPGTAYEQYF.

The V call is TRBV27, the J call TRBJ1-5; no firm D call. The CDR3 spans 14 residues. Trimming shortened V by 3 bases and J by 3 bases, and 9 bases separated the two germline ends. CDR1 and CDR2 from the germline V gene are MNHEY and SMNVEV (reference sequence). The CDR3 reads CASSLEQFNQPQHF. CDR3 DNA sequence: TGTGCCAGCAGTTTGGAACAGTTCAATCAGCCCCAGCATTTT.